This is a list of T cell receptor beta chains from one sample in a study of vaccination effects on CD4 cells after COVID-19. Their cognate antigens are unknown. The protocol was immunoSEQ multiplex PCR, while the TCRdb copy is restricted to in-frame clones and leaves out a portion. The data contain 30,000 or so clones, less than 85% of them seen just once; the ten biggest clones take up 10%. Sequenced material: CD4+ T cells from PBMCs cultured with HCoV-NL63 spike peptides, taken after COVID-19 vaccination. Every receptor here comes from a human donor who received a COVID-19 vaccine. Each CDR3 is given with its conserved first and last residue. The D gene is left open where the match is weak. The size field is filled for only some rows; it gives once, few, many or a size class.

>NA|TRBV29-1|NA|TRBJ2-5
TGCAGCGTTGAAATGGGGGGTCGAGAGACCCAGTACTTC
CSVEMGGRETQYF
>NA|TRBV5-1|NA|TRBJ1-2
TGCGCCAGCAGCGTTACTATAGGAGACAGCTATGGCTACACCTTC
CASSVTIGDSYGYTF
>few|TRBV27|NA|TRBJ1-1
TGTGCCAGCGGGGGGACCCAACTGAACACTGAAGCTTTCTTT
CASGGTQLNTEAFF
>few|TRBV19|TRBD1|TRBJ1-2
TGTGCCAGTAGCAACCAGGACAGGGCCGGCTATGGCTACACCTTC
CASSNQDRAGYGYTF
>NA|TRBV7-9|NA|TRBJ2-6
TGTGCCAGCTCCAGGTGGGGGGCCAACGTCCTGACTTTC
CASSRWGANVLTF
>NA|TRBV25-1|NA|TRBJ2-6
TGTGCCAGCACAGGAAGGGGTGGGGCTGGGGCCAACGTCCTGACTTTC
CASTGRGGAGANVLTF
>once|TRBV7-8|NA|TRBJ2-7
TGTGCCAGCAGCCCCCTCCCCAGGGGATCCTCCTACGAGCAGTACTTC
CASSPLPRGSSYEQYF
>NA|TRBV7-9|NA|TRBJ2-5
TGTGCCAGCAGCTTAGACATGTATGGGGCGCGGGAGACCCAGTACTTC
CASSLDMYGARETQYF
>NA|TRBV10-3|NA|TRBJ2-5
TGTGCCATCAAGGGACAGTCGGGGGAAGAGACCCAGTACTTC
CAIKGQSGEETQYF
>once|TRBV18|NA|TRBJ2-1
TGTGCCAGCTCACAACCAGAAGGGGGGACCTACAATGAGCAGTTCTTC
CASSQPEGGTYNEQFF
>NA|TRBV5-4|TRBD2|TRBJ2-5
TGTGCCAGCAGCTTGGTTAGCGGGGGGGCTGGAGAGACCCAGTACTTC
CASSLVSGGAGETQYF